One T cell receptor beta chain is described in this entry. Stated time point: pre-sensitization, week 0. Stated treatment: therapeutic diphenylcyclopropenone sensitization with weekly scalp DPC. The record originates from a study of human T cells and chemical hapten exposure. Study overall: The scalp of each patient received a weekly diphenylcyclopropenone dose for the full roughly 23-week study.

Trimming removed 6 bases from V and 2 bases from J, with 14 bases in between. Per germline, CDR1 MNHEY and CDR2 SVGEGT. The CDR3 length is 14 residues. TCRdb re-analysed the RACE reads in MiXCR, keeping a single row per CDR3 protein. Seen here are about 68,000 distinct CDR3 sequences, approximately 10% observed once, and the top ten hold approximately 5%. Sequences were derived from whole blood, sampled in connection with sensitization to the hapten diphenylcyclopropenone (DPC). This chain links TRBV6-2 or TRBV6-3 with TRBJ2-7, with D tentatively TRBD1 (5 bases). This clonotype was obtained from a woman in her 50s with alopecia areata. Some clones in this sample may be carry-over from other donors' samples. The CDR3 nucleotides read TGTGCCAGCAGGGACACCTTAACCACCTACGAGCAGTACTTC. Its translation is CASRDTLTTYEQYF.